Described below is a single T cell receptor (beta chain) sequence and its context. Its target is unknown. Trimming stripped 3 bases from V and 4 bases from J, with 5 bases between. The CDR3 has 11 amino acids. Germline V gene data show CDR1 as GTSNPN and CDR2 as SVGIG (reference sequence). This specimen comes from a study of Ad26.COV2.S vaccination and SARS-CoV-2 variants. Study context: Among those in the COV1001 Ad26.COV2.S trial arm was the donor. Ad26.COV2.S was injected intramuscularly once or twice, 56 days apart.

Points from the study as a whole: Vaccine and placebo groups showed comparable non-spike TCR breadth. Vaccinees reportedly had broad spike-specific CD8+ and CD4+ T cell responses.

The table came from immunoSEQ multiplex PCR; TCRdb's copy has only in-frame clones and leaves some out. The table records around 400,000 clones, 83% of them present only once. Treatment described: roughly 18 received Ad26.COV2.S at low or high dose, single or two shots; about 5 received placebo; per-sample allocation not given. Following the first vaccine or placebo injection, samples were taken on day 63. This sequence joins TRBV30 and TRBJ2-3, with D unresolved. The receptor's source is a person between 18 and 59 years old who received the Ad26.COV2.S COVID-19 vaccine or a placebo. The sample was peripheral blood, taken in a trial of Ad26.COV2.S vaccine versus placebo. In DNA form, the CDR3 reads TGTGCCTGGAGCCGGGCAGATACGCAGTATTTT. Protein: CAWSRADTQYF.